Listed below are T cell receptor beta chains from one sample, sequenced in a study of blood T cells in healthy people across ages. TCRdb re-analysed the 5' RACE reads in MiXCR, keeping a single row per CDR3 protein. The sample has about 510,000 distinct CDR3 sequences; about a quarter are singletons. The sample was also reused in another study, on T cells of mothers and their children.

Sequencing was carried out using blood. All receptors derive from a boy aged 2 to 10 in good health. CDR3s include the opening cysteine and the closing phenylalanine or tryptophan. The D gene is left open where the match is weak. Clone size is not always given. Where it is, it says once, few, many or a class for expanded clones.

v_gene	d_gene	abundance	j_gene	CDR3nt	CDR3aa
TRBV18	.	.	TRBJ2-5	TGTGCCAGCTCACCACTCATCTCAGGGAGCGGAGAGACCCAGTACTTC	CASSPLISGSGETQYF
TRBV6-2/TRBV6-3	.	few	TRBJ2-2	TGTGCCAGCAGCAATCTAGAGTCGGACGGGGAGCTGTTTTTT	CASSNLESDGELFF
TRBV6-5	.	.	TRBJ1-2	TGTGCCAGCAGTTACTCGAGTAATATAGGGGGAGATGGCTACACCTTC	CASSYSSNIGGDGYTF
TRBV30	.	few	TRBJ2-1	TGTGCCTGTTCTCGCCTGAGCTCCTACAATGAGCAGTTCTTC	CACSRLSSYNEQFF
TRBV5-5	.	.	TRBJ2-1	TGTGCCAGCAGTTCCGGGGCCAACAATGAGCAGTTCTTC	CASSSGANNEQFF
TRBV29-1	.	.	TRBJ2-1	TGCAGCGGCGGTCGCGAGCAGTTCTTC	CSGGREQFF
TRBV15	TRBD1	few	TRBJ1-4	TGTGCCACCAGCAGCGGACAGGGAGTGAGCGGTGTGGAAAAACTGTTTTTT	CATSSGQGVSGVEKLFF
TRBV7-3	TRBD1	.	TRBJ2-7	TGTGCCAGCAGCCTGCTAGGGGGGACAGGGTTTAACGAGCAGTACTTC	CASSLLGGTGFNEQYF
TRBV3-1	.	few	TRBJ2-1	TGTGCCAGCAGCCAAGACGTGGGCTCGAACGCGGGAAGCTCCTACAATGAGCAGTTCTTC	CASSQDVGSNAGSSYNEQFF
TRBV6-2/TRBV6-3	TRBD2	.	TRBJ2-7	TGTGCCAGCACTCAAGCGGGATTGATGGTCTTC	CASTQAGLMVF
TRBV7-9	.	.	TRBJ1-3	TGTGCCAGCAGCTTAGCGTCGGGGTGGTCTGGAAACACCATATATTTT	CASSLASGWSGNTIYF
TRBV11-1	.	few	TRBJ2-5	TGTGCCAGCAGCTGGGGCCTAGGGGATCAAGAGACCCAGTACTTC	CASSWGLGDQETQYF
TRBV7-9	.	.	TRBJ1-4	TGTGCCAGCAGCTTGTCCGAGACCTTGGGGGAAAAACTGTTTTTT	CASSLSETLGEKLFF
TRBV11-2	TRBD1	.	TRBJ2-5	TGTGCCAGCAGCTTAGATCGGGCAGGGGGCGGGACCCAGTACTTC	CASSLDRAGGGTQYF
TRBV12-3/TRBV12-4	TRBD1	.	TRBJ2-3	TGTGCCAGCAGTTTCAAGGGGGCCACCACAGATACGCAGTATTTT	CASSFKGATTDTQYF
TRBV25-1	.	.	TRBJ1-5	TGTGCCAGCAGTGAAAATGCAGGGTTTGAGCCCCAGCATTTT	CASSENAGFEPQHF
TRBV14	.	.	TRBJ1-1	TGTGCCAGCAGCCAAGTGTCGGGGGGCTGGGGCAAGAACACTGAAGCTTTCTTT	CASSQVSGGWGKNTEAFF
TRBV12-3/TRBV12-4	TRBD2	.	TRBJ2-3	TGTGCCAGCAGTTCGGGCGGGAGGGCCGGAGCTACGCAGTATTTT	CASSSGGRAGATQYF
TRBV6-1	TRBD2	.	TRBJ2-1	TGTGCCAGCACGCTCGCCGGGGGGGCTAATGAGCAGTTCTTC	CASTLAGGANEQFF
TRBV15	.	few	TRBJ2-5	TGTGCCACCAGCACGGGACTCCAAGAGACCCAGTACTTC	CATSTGLQETQYF
TRBV29-1	TRBD1	.	TRBJ2-7	TGCAGCGTTGGGATGGTTACCGGGACAGGGACACCCTACGAGCAGTACTTC	CSVGMVTGTGTPYEQYF
TRBV18	.	few	TRBJ1-2	TGTGCCAGCTCACCCAGAACGGGGGAACAAGGCTATGGCTACACCTTC	CASSPRTGEQGYGYTF
TRBV20-1	.	few	TRBJ2-4	TGCAGTGCTAGAGATCTGGTCGGAAACATTCAGTACTTC	CSARDLVGNIQYF
TRBV12-3/TRBV12-4	.	few	TRBJ1-4	TGTGCCAGCAGTTTTCGGCAGGGCGGGGAAAAACTGTTTTTT	CASSFRQGGEKLFF
TRBV5-1	TRBD2	.	TRBJ2-5	TGCGCCAGCAGCTTTAGCGGGGGGGCCGAGACCCAGCACTTC	CASSFSGGAETQHF
TRBV20-1	.	few	TRBJ1-1	TGCAGTGCCCTCAAACAGGGCCAAGGAGCTTTCTTT	CSALKQGQGAFF
TRBV6-1	TRBD1	.	TRBJ1-1	TGTGCCAGCAGTGTGGGACAGGGTCTGCTCACTGAAGCTTTCTTT	CASSVGQGLLTEAFF
TRBV5-1	.	.	TRBJ2-7	TGCGCCAGCAGCTTGGAGGTGGGGATCGGCTACGAGCAGTACTTC	CASSLEVGIGYEQYF
TRBV3-1	.	few	TRBJ2-1	TGTGCCAGCAGCAGGTCAGCCCCCTCCTACAATGAGCAGTTCTTC	CASSRSAPSYNEQFF
TRBV5-6	TRBD2	few	TRBJ2-7	TGTGCCAGCAGCTCCGGACTAGGGTTGGGGTCCTACGAGCAGTACTTC	CASSSGLGLGSYEQYF
TRBV7-2	TRBD2	.	TRBJ2-1	TGTGCCAGCAGCTTAGAACTAGCGGGAGTTGGTGAGCAGTTCTTC	CASSLELAGVGEQFF
TRBV20-1	.	few	TRBJ1-1	TGCAGTGCTAGGACCGGACAGTCAACTTTCTTT	CSARTGQSTFF
TRBV5-1	.	.	TRBJ1-5	TGCGCCAGCAGCGAGGGGACGGCAAATCAGCCCCAGCATTTT	CASSEGTANQPQHF
TRBV7-8	.	.	TRBJ2-7	TGTGCCAGCACCCTTGGCGGAGCCTCCTACGAGCAGTACTTC	CASTLGGASYEQYF
TRBV7-9	TRBD1	few	TRBJ1-5	TGTGCCACCTTGAACAGGGGGCTCGAGCCCCAGCATTTT	CATLNRGLEPQHF